This T cell receptor (beta chain) was profiled in a study of T cell clones after liver transplantation. On the study more broadly: Three of the eight recipients were HCV-positive; the rest had non-autoimmune, non-viral transplant indications. Blood was drawn pre-transplant, before withdrawal, and after full or failed withdrawal.

V lost 4 bases to trimming and J lost 1 base, with 5 bases between them. CDR1 and CDR2 from the germline V gene are SNHLY and FYNNEI. The CDR3 runs to 12 residues. Repertoires were generated with immunoSEQ multiplex PCR, while TCRdb's copy carries only in-frame clones and drops some. Among 70,000 or so clones, about 88% were seen once, and the ten largest hold less than 3.5%. The chain joins TRBV2 to TRBJ2-7; D uncertain. This sample comprised CD4+ T cells from blood, obtained before liver transplant. This TCR derives from a human donor who received a liver transplant. CDR3 amino acids: CASSVGSYEQYF. The DNA of the CDR3 is TGTGCCAGCAGTGTCGGTTCCTACGAGCAGTACTTC.